Given below is one TCR beta chain in context. Its target antigen remains unknown. There are no base qualities to consult, and no much larger clone falls within one base. The sample is drawn from a study of cytomegalovirus exposure and HLA in healthy donors (dated by TCRdb to about 2017). About the study as a whole: According to an earlier analysis of 450 to 650 of the donors, 200 million or so T cells yielded roughly 100 million unique TCR beta sequences and about 280 Gb of sequence data. HLA typing covered class I and class II loci at four-digit resolution. Roughly 320 gigabases of sequencing data and approximately 91 million unique TCR sequences made up an early release that covered approximately 620 HLA-typed donors. A later analysis re-analyzed previously published TCR beta repertoires from roughly 690 donors and added high-resolution HLA genotyping to study TCR occurrence patterns. Genome-wide SNP genotypes for about 55% of the roughly 670 donors were used in a later genetic analysis, which treated that subset as a discovery cohort. Besides the first cohort of around 670 subjects, a separate validation cohort made up of roughly 130 different subjects was used. An earlier analysis of approximately 580 of the donors used high-throughput TCR beta sequencing to judge whether each TCR beta V gene segment behaved as functional or pseudogenic. The study aimed to test whether cataloging public T cell receptors could reveal signatures of past pathogen exposure. All discovery cohort repertoires had been generated using a single sequencing platform. The study profiled the T cell repertoires of more than 500 subjects by immunosequencing and related them to cytomegalovirus serostatus. Because of strong linkage in the cohort, 4 to 6 DR-DQ haplotypes were treated as single units for association and clustering. Among the approximately 430 genotyped donors, more than 70% belonged to the genetic ancestry cluster associated with self-reported Caucasian donors. Typing coverage differed by locus: A, B, C, DRB1 and DQB1 were typed in roughly 629-630 donors, DQA1 in roughly 510, DPA1 in some 610, and DPB1 in 450 to 490. To predict cytomegalovirus infection status, the study brought together high-throughput TCR immunosequencing, statistical association of individual TCRs with disease status, and machine learning. Donor age, sex, ethnicity and CMV serostatus were compiled alongside the repertoire data. On average, about 200,000 unique TCR beta nucleotide sequences were sequenced per donor among 300 to 500 genotyped donors of the cohort, with roughly 19% of those sequences being non-productive. In the later analysis, no new phenotypic data were used to find candidate immune exposures; instead, reliance was placed on TCR beta sequences and their occurrence across donors.

The cohort was made up of hundreds of healthy bone marrow donors. At the time of sampling, every cohort member was nominally healthy, though immune exposures that went unrecorded were likely present. The donor tested CMV seropositive, placing the donor among the 250 to 350 seropositive members of the cohort. A peripheral blood sample was collected from each donor, and TCR beta sequencing was performed on peripheral blood mononuclear cells. Genomic DNA extraction from the blood cell samples was performed with the Qiagen DNeasy Blood Extraction Kit. The library relied on the immunoSEQ multiplex PCR assay. A mixture of 60 forward primers for TCR Vbeta segments and 13 reverse primers for TCR Jbeta segments was used in the multiplex PCR. The CDR3 region of rearranged TCR beta genes was amplified from genomic DNA by a multiplex PCR assay. Amplified TCR beta libraries were sequenced as 87-base-pair reads on the Illumina HiSeq System. The source study handled its data this way. In a later analysis, tens of millions of unique TCR beta chains were counted across the 650 to 750 repertoires, and approximately 11 million of these chains were shared by at least two donors. Raw reads were error-corrected and collapsed into unique sequences with a nearest-neighbor algorithm that merged closely related sequences to remove PCR and sequencing errors. V, D and J gene segments were assigned by aligning CDR3 sequences to IMGT reference sequences. For a sequence to be retained, a match of at least six nucleotides to both a V gene segment and a J gene segment was required. A rearrangement counted as productive if the CDR3 had no stop codons and remained in frame with V and J, and every other rearrangement counted as non-productive. CDR3 was defined according to IMGT convention as the region running from the second conserved V-encoded cysteine to the conserved J-encoded phenylalanine. The earlier analysis of 450 to 750 of the donors excluded any sequence lacking an unambiguous match to a single V gene segment. In an earlier analysis of approximately 590 of the donors, V segments were called functional above 56.7% productive rearrangements and were called segregating when the between-donor standard deviation exceeded 5%. To diagnose cytomegalovirus status from the catalog of TCR beta chain sequences, a statistical classification framework was built. In a later analysis, TCR nucleotide sequences were compared against IMGT/GENE-DB human TR gene sequences so that V and J genes could be assigned. The TCRdist pipeline was used in a later analysis to assign CDR3 sequences and most-parsimonious VDJ recombination scenarios. In a later analysis, each TCR beta chain was defined by its CDR3 amino acid sequence together with its V-gene family, and reads without a unique V-gene family were excluded. In a later analysis, 500 to 700 highly shared, low-generation-probability nucleotide sequences were removed to address suspected cross-contamination and a sequencing artifact. For each public chain, a later analysis derived a clonal expansion index from normalized ranks of inferred template counts within each repertoire. A later analysis computed generation probabilities with a VDJ recombination model fitted to out-of-frame rearrangements, and checked the results against IGoR. In a later analysis, TCR-TCR, TCR-HLA and TCR-CMV co-occurrence was scored with hypergeometric tests, and a repertoire-size bias correction was applied to TCR pairs. False discovery rates were estimated in a later analysis by permuting HLA or CMV assignments 20 times. A later analysis grouped co-occurring TCRs with DBSCAN, adding TCRdist sequence similarity when clustering within HLA-allele-positive subsets. For co-occurrence clustering, repertoires with fewer than 30,000 or more than 120,000 public chains were excluded, along with five repertoires with anomalous nucleotide sharing. TCRdb limited this immuneACCESS table to in-frame rearrangements with V and J called. A share of clones is missing; checked studies link under half to unresolved V genes, and the rest is unexplained. The DNA was the basis for D and trimming; V, J and clone size are from that table. The sample table shows under 85,000 clones, and 60% to 80% are seen once. The top ten hold around a fifth of the sample.

Spanning cysteine to phenylalanine, the CDR3 consists of 15 amino acids. Only the CDR3 region is kept as DNA, spanning 45 bases read in frame from base 1. Reading the germline V gene gives CDR1 SGHTA and CDR2 FQGNSA. Germline trimming: 3 bases from V, 8 bases from J; junction bases outside gene matches: 6. General study outcomes and caveats: The earlier analysis of approximately 590 of the donors excluded about 16 rarely observed V segments, including chromosome 9 orphons, because counts were too low. Only TCR beta chains were sequenced in this cohort, and the absence of alpha or paired-chain data limited detectable features. Because HLA typing was missing for some donors at each locus, association tests included only the typed subset. Compared with the roughly 720-donor mean, donors in an Asian-associated ancestry cluster had fewer N-insertions in productive TCRs, according to a later genetic analysis. Assigning TCR associations to individual alleles was difficult when HLA alleles, especially DR and DQ, strongly co-occurred. A later analysis found that TCR association rates varied across HLA loci, with DRB1 alleles showing the most associated TCRs and HLA-C alleles the fewest. Roughly uniform sequencing depth across donors was assumed in presence/absence analyses, although this assumption may not hold. A later analysis reported that several top co-occurrence clusters appeared linked to parvovirus B19, influenza, CMV and Epstein-Barr virus. In vitro tests confirmed that a few of the cytomegalovirus-associated TCR beta chains recognize cytomegalovirus antigens. A later analysis found that HLA-associated TCR beta chains were more clonally expanded and had lower generation probabilities than equally common non-associated chains. In both the original and validation cohorts, the classifier was reported to diagnose cytomegalovirus status with high specificity and sensitivity. In a later genetic analysis, a missense DCLRE1C variant was associated with V-gene and J-gene trimming of TCR beta chains, and the association was replicated in an independent cohort. In the study, about 150 TCR beta chains were listed as associated with cytomegalovirus. Immune exposure information for the cohort was limited to CMV serostatus. Because the 87-base-pair reads could not distinguish some IMGT-functional V segments, including TRBV6-2 and TRBV6-3, those segments were excluded. A further reported finding was that TCR beta sequences accurately predicted the HLA-A and HLA-B alleles for most subjects in the first cohort. Across donors, most TCR sequences were observed very rarely, whereas some public TCRs were present in many individuals. A cluster of highly shared sequence variants was judged likely to be a technical artifact of the sequencing pipeline. It was suggested by the authors that the approach could potentially be generalized to other disease states and immunological phenotypes. Broadly in line with IMGT annotations, most TCR beta V segments showed up in productive rearrangements about 87% or about 30% of the time in an earlier analysis of under 700 of the donors. A later analysis found that most CMV-associated TCR beta chains appeared HLA-restricted, with HLA associations seemingly driven largely by CMV exposure. In a later analysis, 16,951 TCR beta sequences were associated with specific HLA alleles at a false discovery rate of 0.05. Correlated functional status among segregating V segments might reflect linkage disequilibrium, but an unknown experimental factor could not be ruled out.

This receptor chain uses TRBV7-2 and TRBJ2-4, with 11 bases in between that match TRBD2. The TCR sequence derives from a woman between 40 and 55 years old in good health and CMV-seropositive. The sample was PBMCs. At the DNA level, the sequence is TGTGCCAGCAGCTTGGGGACTAGCGGAAGGGACATTCAGTACTTC. This codes for CASSLGTSGRDIQYF.